This entry lists 6 T cell receptor beta chains sequenced from one sample in a study of technical replicates of blood from a few donors. Some clones are missing from TCRdb's copy, which holds only in-frame ones; the method was immunoSEQ multiplex PCR. The sample yields about 81,000 clones, around four fifths seen once. Sequences were obtained from PBMCs. The receptors here all came from a human donor in good health. Some clones in this sample may be carry-over from other donors' samples.

The chain uses TRBV5-4 and TRBJ2-4; 8 bases are shared with TRBD2. CDR1 and CDR2 (germline): SGHNT, YYREEE (reference sequence). The V and J ends lost 2 bases and 0 bases, in that order; junction bases with no gene match: 4. There are 16 residues in the CDR3. The CDR3 DNA reads as TGTGCCAGCAGCTTCCGGGGGGGGGTAGCCAAAAACATTCAGTACTTC. As protein: CASSFRGGVAKNIQYF.

The rearrangement uses TRBV21-1 and TRBJ2-1; the DNA was not used to check the table's D call, TRBD1. TRBV21-1 is termed a pseudogene. The CDR3 loop spans 18 amino acids. In nucleotides, the CDR3 is TGTGCCAGCAGCATAGGGTTAACAGGGGCCAGCTCCTACAATGAGCAGTTCTTC. Its protein is CASSIGLTGASSYNEQFF.

The rearrangement uses TRBV7-3 and TRBJ2-7; 14 positions agree with TRBD2. The germline V gene encodes CDR1 SGHTA and CDR2 FQGTGA. The junction had 2 bases not matched to a gene; V was cut back by 4 bases and J by 6 bases. The CDR3 is 14 residues long. CDR3 amino acids: CASSSGTSGSEQYF. DNA for the CDR3: TGTGCCAGCAGCTCCGGGACTAGCGGGAGCGAGCAGTACTTC.

This chain's CDR3 is CASSQDYVRDPYEQYF. DNA for the CDR3: TGCGCCAGCAGCCAGGACTACGTTCGAGATCCCTACGAGCAGTACTTC. The V gene is TRBV5-1, the J gene TRBJ2-7; TRBD2 is a possible D gene (6 bases). The V gene's germline CDR1 is SGHRS and CDR2 YFSETQ. V was clipped by 4 bases and J by 2 bases, with 19 bases between them. CDR3 length: 16 residues. The full variable domain, rest sourced from reference TRBV5-1 and TRBJ2-7, is KAGVTQTPRYLIKTRGQQVTLSCSPISGHRSVSWYQQTPGQGLQFLFEYFSETQRNKGNFPGRFSGRQFSNSRSEMNVSTLELGDSALYLCASSQDYVRDPYEQYFGPGTRLTVT.

The genes are TRBV7-9 and TRBJ2-5; D remains ambiguous. The V and J ends lost 1 base and 4 bases respectively, with 16 bases between them. Germline CDR1 is SEHNR and CDR2 is FQNEAQ (reference sequence). This CDR3 has 16 residues. Written as DNA, the CDR3 is TGTGCCAGCAGCTTAGGTCCCTCAGGTGTTGGAGAGACCCAGTACTTC. This codes for CASSLGPSGVGETQYF.

CDR3 residues: CASTYRYNEQFF. The CDR3 DNA is TGTGCCAGCACCTACCGCTACAATGAGCAGTTCTTC. V is TRBV7-8 and J is TRBJ2-1, with D hard to call. CDR3 length equals 12 residues. CDR1 SGHVS and CDR2 FQNEAQ come from the germline V gene. The V end was cut by 7 bases, the J end by 3 bases, with 7 bases between. The full variable domain, in which reference TRBV7-8 and TRBJ2-1 provide the parts outside the CDR3, is GAGVSQSPRYKVAKRGQDVALRCDPISGHVSLFWYQQALGQGPEFLTYFQNEAQLDKSGLPSDRFFAERPEGSVSTLKIQRTQQEDSAVYLCASTYRYNEQFFGPGTRLTVL.